The 17 T cell receptor beta chains below come from one sample, sequenced in a study of shared clonotypes between healthy human individuals. Libraries were prepared by immunoSEQ multiplex PCR; TCRdb keeps only in-frame clonotypes and omits some of them. The sample has about 1 million clones; approximately 68% are singletons. The sample was memory CD4+ T cells sorted from blood. Sample subset: CD45RA-negative fraction. Receptor source: a man in his late teens or twenties in good health.

As to this clone: In the same sample, other DNA sequences code for this CDR3. J is TRBJ1-1 and V is TRBV5-1; perhaps TRBD1 as D (5 bases). V dropped 0 bases and J dropped 2 bases, with 11 bases sitting between them. Germline values: CDR1 SGHRS, CDR2 YFSETQ. This CDR3 region has 15 residues. CDR3 protein: CASSLGGQGNTEAFF. Written as DNA, the CDR3 is TGCGCCAGCAGCTTGGGTGGGCAGGGAAACACTGAAGCTTTCTTT.

The V and J genes are TRBV5-1 and TRBJ2-5; maybe TRBD1 (6 bases). The CDR3 sequence is 14 residues long. Germline V CDR1 and CDR2: SGHRS, YFSETQ. The germline V and J ends were trimmed by 4 bases and 4 bases, with 14 bases remaining between them. CDR3 nucleotide sequence: TGCGCCAGCAGCAGCGCACAGGGCGGAGAGACCCAGTACTTC. Amino acid sequence: CASSSAQGGETQYF.

The CDR3, as DNA: TGCGCCAGTCGACAGGGGTCGAACACCGGGGAGCTGTTTTTT. Translated, it gives CASRQGSNTGELFF. V is TRBV5-1 and J is TRBJ2-2, with 8 bases that match TRBD1. This CDR3 contains 14 residues. Germline V gene lookup returns CDR1 SGHRS and CDR2 YFSETQ. With V trimmed by 8 bases and J by 0 bases, 3 bases remained unmatched.

The genes are TRBV5-5 and TRBJ2-5; D is possibly TRBD1 (6 bases). V was clipped by 2 bases and J by 2 bases, with 16 bases between them. The CDR3 covers 16 residues. CDR1 and CDR2 from the germline V gene are SGHKS and YYEKEE (reference sequence). CDR3 sequence (DNA): TGTGCCAGCAGCTTAAACGCAGGGGTACTTCAAGAGACCCAGTACTTC. Translation gives CASSLNAGVLQETQYF. The full variable domain, its missing parts supplied by reference TRBV5-5 and TRBJ2-5, is DAGVTQSPTHLIKTRGQQVTLRCSPISGHKSVSWYQQVLGQGPQFIFQYYEKEERGRGNFPDRFSARQFPNYSSELNVNALLLGDSALYLCASSLNAGVLQETQYFGPGTRLLVL.

The V and J genes are TRBV19 and TRBJ2-6; 8 bases map to TRBD1. The CDR3 has 19 amino acids. J was trimmed by 0 bases and V by 1 base; bases with no gene match: 8. In germline, CDR1 is LNHDA, CDR2 SQIVND (reference sequence). In DNA form, the CDR3 reads TGTGCCAGTAGTATAGGGACAGGGCTCTCTTTCTCTGGGGCCAACGTCCTGACTTTC. Protein sequence: CASSIGTGLSFSGANVLTF.

The chain carries TRBV7-2 and TRBJ1-5, with D possibly being TRBD1 (6 bases). The V gene lost 9 bases and the J gene lost 7 bases, with 13 bases spanning the gap. Germline assignment: CDR1 SGHTA and CDR2 FQGNSA. This CDR3 comprises 12 residues. The CDR3 loop reads CASAGGHQPQHF. For the CDR3, the DNA is TGTGCCAGTGCTGGGGGGCACCAGCCCCAGCATTTT.

The chain couples TRBV30 to TRBJ1-1, with D perhaps TRBD1 (5 bases). From germline, CDR1 is GTSNPN and CDR2 SVGIG (reference sequence). The CDR3 runs to 16 residues. Trimming took off 1 base at V and 3 bases at J, with 18 bases between the two ends. This CDR3 reads CAWSEFLSGRDTEAFF. The DNA of the CDR3 is TGTGCCTGGAGTGAATTTCTATCGGGCAGGGACACTGAAGCTTTCTTT. Supplemented by reference TRBV30 and TRBJ1-1, the full variable domain reads SQTIHQWPATLVQPVGSPLSLECTVEGTSNPNLYWYRQAAGRGLQLLFYSVGIGQISSEVPQNLSASRPQDRQFILSSKKLLLSDSGFYLCAWSEFLSGRDTEAFFGQGTRLTVV.

The V gene is TRBV11-3, the J gene TRBJ2-2, with TRBD2 as a possible D gene (5 bases). This CDR3 has 17 amino acids. V was cut by 0 bases and J by 0 bases, with 11 bases left in between. Germline loops: CDR1 SGHNT, CDR2 YENEEA. The CDR3 sequence is CASSLDGSGANTGELFF. The CDR3 DNA reads TGTGCCAGCAGCTTAGATGGGAGTGGGGCGAACACCGGGGAGCTGTTTTTT.

In DNA form, the CDR3 reads TGTGCCAGCAGCGACCATTCTGGACTAGCAAAAGAGACCCAGTACTTC. Its protein product is CASSDHSGLAKETQYF. The chain is built from TRBV6-6 and TRBJ2-5; 8 bases are shared with TRBD2. V was pared by 6 bases and J by 3 bases, with 12 bases of the junction left unmatched. CDR1 is MNHNY, CDR2 SVGAGI, per germline (reference sequence). This CDR3 has 16 residues.

The genes are TRBV5-1 and TRBJ2-5; 11 bases agree with TRBD2. Germline trimming cut 4 bases from V and 5 bases from J; bases unmatched to any gene: 7. CDR3 length equals 15 residues. Germline values: CDR1 SGHRS, CDR2 YFSETQ. The CDR3 is CASSGSLAGVETQYF. The CDR3 region has the DNA TGCGCCAGCAGCGGATCACTAGCGGGAGTGGAGACCCAGTACTTC.

This rearrangement joins TRBV21-1 to TRBJ2-3; the tabulated D call, TRBD1, remains unverified against the DNA. TRBV21-1 is tagged as a pseudogene. The CDR3 consists of 16 residues. The CDR3 here is CASSKEWQGGTDTQYF. The CDR3 nucleotides are TGTGCCAGCAGCAAAGAGTGGCAGGGGGGCACAGATACGCAGTATTTT.

The rearrangement uses TRBV7-9 and TRBJ1-5; D uncertain. Germline CDR1 SEHNR, CDR2 FQNEAQ (reference sequence). Deletions cut 8 bases from V and 6 bases from J, with 14 bases between. The CDR3 is made up of 13 amino acids. Here the CDR3 reads CASSIGPGQPQHF. In DNA, the CDR3 is TGTGCCAGCTCTATTGGGCCGGGTCAGCCCCAGCATTTT.

V and J are TRBV19 and TRBJ1-1; TRBD1 might be the D (5 bases). The CDR3 extends over 16 amino acids. V was clipped by 1 base and J by 1 base, with 13 bases between them. From germline, CDR1 is LNHDA and CDR2 SQIVND (reference sequence). The CDR3 loop is CASSIGGLSGNTEAFF. In nucleotides, the CDR3 is TGTGCCAGTAGTATAGGGGGCCTCTCGGGGAACACTGAAGCTTTCTTT.

This clone was recorded once. The gene calls are TRBV5-4 and TRBJ2-5, with TRBD2 identical over 13 bases. The CDR3 covers 16 residues. CDR1 SGHNT and CDR2 YYREEE come from the germline V gene (reference sequence). V lost 4 bases to trimming and J lost 4 bases; unmatched junction nucleotides: 7. The CDR3 sequence: CASSPTSGGARETQYF. DNA for the CDR3: TGTGCCAGCAGCCCTACTAGCGGGGGGGCCCGAGAGACCCAGTACTTC.

J is TRBJ1-1 and V is TRBV6-5; the match to TRBD1 covers 7 bases. This CDR3 region has 14 residues. Trimming cost V 4 bases and J 2 bases; bases outside gene matches: 4. From germline, CDR1 is MNHEY and CDR2 SVGAGI. CDR3 in amino acids: CASSSHRGNTEAFF. CDR3 nucleotides: TGTGCCAGCAGTTCCCACAGGGGCAACACTGAAGCTTTCTTT.

This clone was seen a handful of times. V gene TRBV5-8 combines with J gene TRBJ2-7; no reliable D call. The CDR3 spans 10 residues. Germline assignment: CDR1 SGHTS and CDR2 YDEGEE. Deletions cut 5 bases from V and 3 bases from J, with 3 bases between. The CDR3 DNA reads as TGTGCCAGCAGGTACTACGAGCAGTACTTC. It yields the protein CASRYYEQYF.

This clone appeared a single time. V gene TRBV28 combines with J gene TRBJ2-1, with 7 bases matching TRBD1. The CDR3 has 15 residues. CDR1 and CDR2 from the germline V gene are MDHEN and SYDVKM. Trimming removed 6 bases from V and 5 bases from J; junction bases left unmatched: 10. DNA of the CDR3: TGTGCCAGCAGATTCCCAAACAGGGGAAACAATGAGCAGTTCTTC. It is translated as CASRFPNRGNNEQFF.